Below are 16 T cell receptor beta chains sequenced from a single sample in a study of T-cell memory formation after mild COVID-19. MiXCR, applied by TCRdb to the 5' RACE reads, yields one record per CDR3 protein. The sample records 450,000 to 650,000 distinct CDR3 sequences, around 17% being singletons. Sequencing input: PBMCs or a T cell subset sorted from them (not recorded which). These TCRs come from an adult woman who had mild COVID-19 (a few samples of this study predate the infection). Cell type and time point are not known.

The chain links TRBV5-1 to TRBJ2-2; D perhaps matches TRBD2 (6 bases). Germline V gene sequence: CDR1 SGHRS, CDR2 YFSETQ. V lost 5 bases, J lost 8 bases, and 22 bases lay in between. This CDR3 spans 16 amino acids. CDR3 region: CASRMTGGVTAGELFF. DNA of the CDR3: TGCGCCAGCAGAATGACCGGAGGGGTCACCGCTGGGGAGCTGTTTTTT.

This clonotype has just a few counts. The chain employs TRBV10-3 and TRBJ2-5; unclear D gene. This CDR3 has 11 residues. Trimming took 2 bases from V and 5 from J, leaving 3 bases between them. Germline V CDR1 and CDR2: ENHRY, SYGVKD. The CDR3, as DNA: TGTGCCATCAGTGAGGAGGAGACCCAGTACTTC. Translating it yields CAISEEETQYF.

This CDR3 reads CASSPGQGYMNTEAFF. CDR3 in DNA: TGTGCCAGCAGTCCGGGACAGGGTTACATGAACACTGAAGCTTTCTTT. The chain is built from TRBV12-3 or TRBV12-4 and TRBJ1-1, with 9 bases lining up with TRBD1. This CDR3 region has 16 residues. The ends lost 5 bases at V and 0 bases at J; junction bases unmatched: 7.

The chain combines TRBV12-3 or TRBV12-4 with TRBJ2-1, with 9 bases that match TRBD1. The length of the CDR3 is 14 residues. The J segment lost 7 bases and the V segment lost 6 bases, leaving 7 bases of the junction unmatched. CDR3 sequence: CASRTGQGSNEQFF. In DNA form, the CDR3 reads TGTGCCAGCAGAACGGGACAGGGTAGTAATGAGCAGTTCTTC.

The chain employs TRBV13 and TRBJ2-5; TRBD1 aligns across 7 bases. The ends lost 3 bases at V and 6 bases at J; junction bases unmatched: 4. The germline gives CDR1 PRHDT, CDR2 FYEKMQ (reference sequence). This CDR3 contains 13 residues. The CDR3 DNA is TGTGCCAGCAGCTTCCGACAGGGACAGACCCAGTACTTC. This sequence encodes CASSFRQGQTQYF.

The genes are TRBV18 and TRBJ2-5; TRBD1 agrees at 8 bases. Unmatched junction bases numbered 9, after V lost 5 bases and J lost 4 bases. The germline gives CDR1 KGHSH, CDR2 LQKENI. The CDR3 extends over 15 amino acids. CDR3 nucleotides: TGTGCCAGCTCAACCCCCGGACAGGGAATAGAGACCCAGTACTTC. Its protein product is CASSTPGQGIETQYF.

This clonotype was detected only a few times. The DNA of the CDR3 is TGCAGTGCTAGGCGGGGACAGGCCGTCGATTACTTC. This encodes CSARRGQAVDYF. The chain couples TRBV20-1 to TRBJ2-7, with TRBD1 identical over 8 bases. With 3 bases clipped from V and 13 bases from J, the junction kept 11 bases outside the gene matches. In germline, CDR1 is DFQATT, CDR2 SNEGSKA (reference sequence). The CDR3 sequence is 12 residues long.

V is TRBV20-1 and J is TRBJ2-1; 7 nucleotides agree with TRBD2. The CDR3 sequence is 16 residues long. Unmatched junction bases numbered 17, after V lost 2 bases and J lost 10 bases. Germline CDR1 DFQATT, CDR2 SNEGSKA (reference sequence). The chain's CDR3 is CSARKQTSSWTLEQFF. The CDR3 nucleotides are TGCAGTGCTAGAAAGCAGACTAGCAGTTGGACATTGGAGCAGTTCTTC.

This clonotype was seen at least ten times. The V gene is TRBV7-3, the J gene TRBJ2-5; 9 bases line up with TRBD2. Germline CDR1 SGHTA, CDR2 FQGTGA. V shed 3 bases, J shed 2 bases, and the junction held 4 bases outside the gene matches. CDR3 length equals 15 residues. The CDR3: CASSLRGGIQETQYF. The CDR3 DNA is TGTGCCAGCAGCTTGCGGGGGGGAATACAAGAGACCCAGTACTTC.

This clonotype has only a few counts. The chain couples TRBV20-1 to TRBJ2-7; D not certain. V was shortened by 5 bases and J by 6 bases, with 11 bases between the two germline ends. CDR3 length: 11 residues. Germline V gene lookup returns CDR1 DFQATT and CDR2 SNEGSKA (reference sequence). CDR3 region: CSADPTGEQYF. CDR3 nucleotide sequence: TGCAGTGCTGATCCGACGGGCGAGCAGTACTTC.

This clonotype was recorded a few times. The chain is built from TRBV7-2 and TRBJ1-3, with TRBD1 as a possible D gene (5 bases). The germline V gene has CDR1 SGHTA and CDR2 FQGNSA. Trimming left V 2 bases short and J 7 bases short, with 15 bases between. CDR3 length: 15 residues. In DNA, the CDR3 is TGTGCCAGCAGCTTAAGATCGCAGGGTCGGAACACCATATATTTT. Translated, it gives CASSLRSQGRNTIYF. The variable domain in full, completed from reference TRBV7-2 and TRBJ1-3, reads GAGVSQSPSNKVTEKGKDVELRCDPISGHTALYWYRQSLGQGLEFLIYFQGNSAPDKSGLPSDRFSAERTGGSVSTLTIQRTQQEDSAVYLCASSLRSQGRNTIYFGEGSWLTVV.

The gene calls are TRBV3-1 and TRBJ2-3, with 9 nucleotides matching TRBD2. The CDR3 sequence is 16 residues long. Losses at the gene ends were 0 bases for V and 4 bases for J; bases not matched to a gene: 5. Germline CDR1 is LGHDT and CDR2 is YNNKEL (reference sequence). CDR3 sequence: CASSQDPSGASDTQYF. CDR3 nucleotides: TGTGCCAGCAGCCAAGATCCTAGCGGGGCCTCAGATACGCAGTATTTT.

This clonotype was found a few times. The chain employs TRBV12-3 or TRBV12-4 and TRBJ1-5, with TRBD1 matching over 10 bases. Trimming at V came to 7 bases and at J to 4 bases, leaving 7 bases not matched to a gene. CDR3 length equals 15 residues. CDR3 sequence reads: CASTTGQGGNQPQHF. CDR3 DNA: TGTGCCAGCACTACCGGACAGGGGGGAAATCAGCCCCAGCATTTT.

The chain combines TRBV4-1 with TRBJ2-3; the D gene could be TRBD1 or TRBD2 (5 bases each). Germline V lookup: CDR1 MGHRA, CDR2 YSYEKL. The length of the CDR3 is 13 residues. V was shortened by 3 bases and J by 6 bases, with 10 bases between the two germline ends. In nucleotides, the CDR3 is TGCGCCAGCAGCCAGAGAGGGGTGGATACGCAGTATTTT. Protein sequence: CASSQRGVDTQYF.

There are a few counts of this clonotype. The CDR3 DNA is TGCAGTGCTAGAGATGGGCCTCCGGGAGACACTGAAGCTTTCTTT. It specifies CSARDGPPGDTEAFF. This chain connects TRBV20-1 to TRBJ1-1; D gene uncertain. The CDR3 length is 15 residues. CDR1 is DFQATT and CDR2 is SNEGSKA in the germline V gene (reference sequence). Trimming left V 0 bases short and J 3 bases short, with 14 bases between.

The chain combines TRBV20-1 with TRBJ1-5, with 10 bases aligning to TRBD1. The trim removed 3 bases at V and 3 bases at J, leaving 8 bases unmatched. The CDR3 is made up of 16 amino acids. From germline, CDR1 is DFQATT and CDR2 SNEGSKA (reference sequence). The CDR3 loop is CSASGTGAYSNQPQHF. CDR3 nucleotide sequence: TGCAGTGCTAGTGGGACAGGGGCTTACTCCAATCAGCCCCAGCATTTT.